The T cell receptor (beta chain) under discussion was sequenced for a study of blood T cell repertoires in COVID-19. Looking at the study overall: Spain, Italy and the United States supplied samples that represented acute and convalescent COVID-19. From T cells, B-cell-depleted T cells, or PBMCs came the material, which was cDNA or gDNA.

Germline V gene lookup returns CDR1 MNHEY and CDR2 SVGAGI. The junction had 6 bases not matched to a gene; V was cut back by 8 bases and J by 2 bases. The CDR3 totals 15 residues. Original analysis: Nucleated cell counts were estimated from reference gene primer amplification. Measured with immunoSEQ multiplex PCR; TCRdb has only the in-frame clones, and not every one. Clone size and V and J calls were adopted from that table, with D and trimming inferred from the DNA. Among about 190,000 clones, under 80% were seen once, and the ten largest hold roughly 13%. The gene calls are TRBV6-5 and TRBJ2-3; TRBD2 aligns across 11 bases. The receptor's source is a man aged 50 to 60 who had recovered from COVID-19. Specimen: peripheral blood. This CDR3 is CASQLAGDLTDTQYF. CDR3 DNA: TGTGCCAGCCAACTAGCGGGAGACCTCACAGATACGCAGTATTTT.